One and the same sample provided the 24 T cell receptor beta chains below, sequenced in a study of cytomegalovirus exposure and HLA in healthy donors. PCR involved 60 Vbeta and 13 Jbeta primers. The protocol was immunoSEQ multiplex PCR, while the TCRdb copy is restricted to in-frame clones and leaves out a portion. The profile shows roughly 100,000 clones, about 69% of them singletons. The sequenced sample consisted of PBMCs. The receptors stem from a human donor in good health.

The chain uses TRBV6-1 and TRBJ1-2; no definite D call. The CDR3 covers 14 residues. The germline CDR1 and CDR2 sequences are MNHNS and SASEGT. Deletions cut 5 bases from V and 1 base from J, with 11 bases between. In nucleotides, the CDR3 is TGTGCCAGCAGTATGACCGGGGATAACTATGGCTACACCTTC. The encoded protein is CASSMTGDNYGYTF.

The chain links TRBV5-1 to TRBJ2-7; D is ambiguous. Germline V gene lookup returns CDR1 SGHRS and CDR2 YFSETQ. CDR3 length: 11 residues. V was shortened by 4 bases and J by 2 bases, with 4 bases between the two germline ends. The CDR3 region is CASSRAYEQYF. DNA for the CDR3: TGCGCCAGCAGCCGCGCCTACGAGCAGTACTTC.

The rearrangement links TRBV19 to TRBJ2-5; 8 bases align to TRBD1. The trim removed 5 bases at V and 5 bases at J, leaving 10 bases unmatched. This CDR3 contains 15 residues. Germline V gives CDR1 LNHDA, CDR2 SQIVND (reference sequence). CDR3 sequence (DNA): TGTGCCAGTAGTTGGGCCGGCAGGGGGCGGGAGACCCAGTACTTC. Protein: CASSWAGRGRETQYF.

The CDR3 DNA reads as TGTGCCAGCAGCTTGCTGCGGCGGGAGGGCTACAATGAGCAGTTCTTC. Residues: CASSLLRREGYNEQFF. V usage is TRBV11-2 and J usage is TRBJ2-1; 9 bases align to TRBD2. The CDR3 loop spans 16 amino acids. Germline-derived CDR1 and CDR2 are SGHAT and FQNNGV. With V trimmed by 3 bases and J by 3 bases, 6 bases remained unmatched.

The V gene is TRBV4-1, the J gene TRBJ1-5; D gene unclear. The germline gives CDR1 MGHRA, CDR2 YSYEKL. The V and J ends lost 0 bases and 0 bases respectively, with 6 bases between them. The CDR3 length is 15 residues. CDR3 region: CASSQDGYSNQPQHF. The CDR3 region has the DNA TGCGCCAGCAGCCAAGACGGTTATAGCAATCAGCCCCAGCATTTT.

CDR3 amino acids: CSVRGNTEAFF. The CDR3 coding sequence is TGCAGTGTCAGGGGCAACACTGAAGCTTTCTTT. V usage is TRBV20-1 and J usage is TRBJ1-1, with D possibly TRBD1 on 6 matching bases. Looked up from germline, CDR1 is DFQATT and CDR2 is SNEGSKA (reference sequence). This CDR3 is built from 11 residues. V lost 7 bases and J 2 bases, leaving 8 bases between the germline ends.

This chain links TRBV5-1 with TRBJ2-7; 8 bases fit TRBD1. Unmatched junction bases numbered 15, after V lost 4 bases and J lost 3 bases. CDR1 and CDR2 (germline): SGHRS, YFSETQ. This CDR3 contains 17 residues. The CDR3 sequence: CASSKGTGVDPRYEQYF. CDR3 bases: TGCGCCAGCAGCAAAGGGACAGGAGTTGACCCCCGCTACGAGCAGTACTTC.

This chain connects TRBV5-1 to TRBJ2-7; D is unresolved. Germline-derived CDR1 and CDR2 are SGHRS and YFSETQ. This CDR3 spans 15 amino acids. Trimming cost V 0 bases and J 3 bases, with 13 bases left between them. The CDR3 coding sequence is TGCGCCAGCAGCTTGGCCTCTTCCAAACACTACGAGCAGTACTTC. Its translation: CASSLASSKHYEQYF.

The CDR3 nucleotides read TGTGCCAGCAGCGTTGTACTAGGCACAGATACGCAGTATTTT. This codes for CASSVVLGTDTQYF. The rearrangement links TRBV11-2 to TRBJ2-3; perhaps TRBD2 as D (5 bases). This CDR3 has 14 amino acids. V lost 5 bases and J lost 1, with 10 bases in between. CDR1 is SGHAT, CDR2 FQNNGV, per germline.

The chain recombines TRBV19 with TRBJ2-1, with a weak D call TRBD1 (7 bases). Germline V gene data show CDR1 as LNHDA and CDR2 as SQIVND (reference sequence). Trimming took off 3 bases at V and 6 bases at J, with 15 bases between the two ends. CDR3 length equals 15 residues. The CDR3: CASSMGQGGGNEQFF. The CDR3 nucleotides are TGTGCCAGTAGTATGGGGCAGGGGGGAGGCAATGAGCAGTTCTTC.

V is TRBV28 and J is TRBJ1-5; D perhaps matches TRBD1 (6 bases). Germline assignment: CDR1 MDHEN and CDR2 SYDVKM. There are 14 residues in the CDR3. V was pared by 2 bases and J by 4 bases, with 9 bases between. The CDR3 loop reads CASSLGDTNQPQHF. In DNA form, the CDR3 reads TGTGCCAGCAGTTTAGGGGACACTAATCAGCCCCAGCATTTT.

This rearrangement joins TRBV7-9 to TRBJ2-7; 8 nucleotides line up with TRBD1. CDR3 length equals 15 residues. V was clipped by 6 bases and J by 0 bases; unmatched bases: 7. Germline V gene lookup returns CDR1 SEHNR and CDR2 FQNEAQ (reference sequence). CDR3 coding DNA: TGTGCCAGCAGGGCGACAGGGGCCGGCTCCTACGAGCAGTACTTC. Its translation is CASRATGAGSYEQYF.

This clone has a handful of counts. V and J are TRBV6-5 and TRBJ2-5; a possible D gene is TRBD1 (5 bases). The J call may be wrong; the DNA end is better matched by TRBJ2-7. CDR1 and CDR2 (germline): MNHEY, SVGAGI. This CDR3 region has 13 residues. This CDR3 reads CASSPGLPYEQYF. CDR3 DNA sequence: TGTGCCAGCAGCCCAGGGTTACCCTACGAGCAGTACTTC.

Only a few counts were recorded for this clone. In DNA, the CDR3 is TGTGCCTGGGGACGACAGGGTCCCTACGAGCAGTACTTC. Protein product: CAWGRQGPYEQYF. This chain joins TRBV30 and TRBJ2-7; TRBD1 aligns across 7 bases. CDR1 GTSNPN and CDR2 SVGIG come from the germline V gene (reference sequence). The junction had 6 bases not matched to a gene; V was cut back by 5 bases and J by 2 bases. This CDR3 contains 13 residues.

The rearrangement joins TRBV19 to TRBJ2-7; TRBD2 agrees at 7 bases. This CDR3 comprises 13 residues. Germline V lookup: CDR1 LNHDA, CDR2 SQIVND (reference sequence). V dropped 4 bases and J dropped 3; count of bases not matched to a gene: 3. CDR3 in DNA: TGTGCCAGTAGTAGCGGGAGTGGCTACGAGCAGTACTTC. Translated, it gives CASSSGSGYEQYF. The complete variable domain, with remaining parts taken from reference TRBV19 and TRBJ2-7, reads DGGITQSPKYLFRKEGQNVTLSCEQNLNHDAMYWYRQDPGQGLRLIYYSQIVNDFQKGDIAEGYSVSREKKESFPLTVTSAQKNPTAFYLCASSSGSGYEQYFGPGTRLTVT.

This chain links TRBV19 with TRBJ1-5; D is perhaps TRBD1 (6 bases). The CDR3 covers 14 residues. Germline values: CDR1 LNHDA, CDR2 SQIVND (reference sequence). V lost 6 bases to trimming and J lost 10 bases, with 19 bases between them. The CDR3 sequence is CASRGSRGGGPQHF. Here the CDR3 DNA reads TGTGCCAGTAGGGGATCGCGGGGAGGGGGACCCCAGCATTTT.

CDR3: CASSRDIDHYEQYF. DNA for the CDR3: TGTGCCAGCAGCCGGGACATCGATCACTACGAGCAGTACTTC. This chain joins TRBV5-4 and TRBJ2-7; maybe TRBD1 (6 bases). The CDR3 length is 14 residues. Germline assignment: CDR1 SGHNT and CDR2 YYREEE (reference sequence). Trimming pared 4 bases from V and 3 bases from J, leaving 14 bases between. The full variable domain, its missing parts supplied by reference TRBV5-4 and TRBJ2-7, is ETGVTQSPTHLIKTRGQQVTLRCSSQSGHNTVSWYQQALGQGPQFIFQYYREEENGRGNFPPRFSGLQFPNYSSELNVNALELDDSALYLCASSRDIDHYEQYFGPGTRLTVT.

This clone has more than one count but fewer than ten. The V and J genes are TRBV19 and TRBJ1-1; 9 bases are shared with TRBD1. The CDR3 covers 16 residues. Germline V gene lookup returns CDR1 LNHDA and CDR2 SQIVND (reference sequence). Germline trimming cut 5 bases from V and 2 bases from J; bases unmatched to any gene: 9. CDR3 amino acids: CASSDIWGQGNTEAFF. The DNA of the CDR3 is TGTGCCAGTAGTGACATTTGGGGACAGGGTAACACTGAAGCTTTCTTT. Variable domain in full (rest from reference TRBV19 and TRBJ1-1): DGGITQSPKYLFRKEGQNVTLSCEQNLNHDAMYWYRQDPGQGLRLIYYSQIVNDFQKGDIAEGYSVSREKKESFPLTVTSAQKNPTAFYLCASSDIWGQGNTEAFFGQGTRLTVV.

The V and J genes are TRBV4-1 and TRBJ2-6; no definite D call. V was cut by 4 bases and J by 4 bases, with 11 bases left in between. This CDR3 is built from 15 residues. Germline CDR1 MGHRA, CDR2 YSYEKL. CDR3 sequence reads: CASSPPRGGANVLTF. The DNA for the CDR3 is TGCGCCAGCAGCCCTCCGAGAGGAGGGGCCAACGTCCTGACTTTC.

V is TRBV27 and J is TRBJ1-4; TRBD1 aligns across 7 bases. Per germline, CDR1 MNHEY and CDR2 SMNVEV (reference sequence). The trim removed 4 bases at V and 5 bases at J, leaving 4 bases unmatched. The CDR3 is 14 amino acids. The CDR3 loop reads CASSYDRENEKLFF. DNA for the CDR3: TGTGCCAGCAGTTACGACAGGGAGAATGAAAAACTGTTTTTT.

This clone was seen only a few times. The rearrangement uses TRBV27 and TRBJ2-7; TRBD2 agrees at 8 bases. This CDR3 has 14 amino acids. V was clipped by 3 bases and J by 6 bases; unmatched bases: 7. In germline, CDR1 is MNHEY, CDR2 SMNVEV (reference sequence). The CDR3 nucleotides are TGTGCCAGCAGTTTTGCAGCGGGAGTTGCCGAGCAGTACTTC. It specifies CASSFAAGVAEQYF.

This clone was counted between two and nine times. V gene TRBV30 combines with J gene TRBJ2-1, with 15 bases identical to TRBD2. Germline V CDR1 and CDR2: GTSNPN, SVGIG (reference sequence). V shed 3 bases, J shed 8 bases, and the junction held 11 bases outside the gene matches. The CDR3 extends over 17 amino acids. The CDR3 sequence: CAWSIGTSGRFLDEQFF. CDR3 nucleotides: TGTGCCTGGAGCATAGGGACTAGCGGGAGGTTCTTGGATGAGCAGTTCTTC.

In its sample, this clone was seen once. The chain has TRBV7-6 and TRBJ2-1; 10 bases are shared with TRBD2. V dropped 5 bases and J dropped 6; count of bases not matched to a gene: 7. In germline, CDR1 is SGHVS, CDR2 FNYEAQ. The CDR3 consists of 15 residues. In nucleotides, the CDR3 is TGTGCCAGCAGCCGAGCGGGAGGGGGGGTCAATGAGCAGTTCTTC. Translating it yields CASSRAGGGVNEQFF. Combining the CDR3 with reference TRBV7-6 and TRBJ2-1 gives the whole variable domain GAGVSQSPRYKVTKRGQDVALRCDPISGHVSLYWYRQALGQGPEFLTYFNYEAQQDKSGLPNDRFSAERPEGSISTLTIQRTEQRDSAMYRCASSRAGGGVNEQFFGPGTRLTVL.

The rearrangement links TRBV6-5 to TRBJ1-2, with 8 nucleotides matching TRBD1. Trimming at V came to 6 bases and at J to 8 bases, leaving 8 bases not matched to a gene. The germline gives CDR1 MNHEY, CDR2 SVGAGI. CDR3 size: 13 residues. The CDR3 reads CASSRDRGAGYTF. CDR3 DNA sequence: TGTGCCAGCAGCCGAGACAGGGGTGCCGGCTACACCTTC.